The 20 T cell receptor beta chains below come from one sample, sequenced in a study of regulatory dendritic cells for organ transplantation. Their antigens are not known. TCRdb's copy holds only in-frame clones and misses some; the assay was immunoSEQ multiplex PCR. The table has about 7,100 clones, roughly 67% seen once. Allogeneic regulatory or mature dendritic cells were co-cultured for about 5 days with CFSE-labeled sorted T cells at 1:10. Input material: memory CD4+ T cells from blood cultured with dendritic cells. Subset reported: CD45RO+ memory T cells. The receptor set was obtained from a human donor in good health.

By sample share, this clone is large. The chain uses TRBV5-4 and TRBJ2-1, with TRBD2 matching over 10 bases. CDR1 is SGHNT, CDR2 YYREEE, per germline (reference sequence). The V segment lost 5 bases and the J segment 6 bases; nucleotides outside the gene matches: 2. The CDR3 is 13 residues long. CDR3 protein: CASRLAGGNEQFF. The CDR3, as DNA: TGTGCCAGCAGATTAGCGGGGGGCAATGAGCAGTTCTTC. Full variable domain (remainder filled in from reference TRBV5-4 and TRBJ2-1): ETGVTQSPTHLIKTRGQQVTLRCSSQSGHNTVSWYQQALGQGPQFIFQYYREEENGRGNFPPRFSGLQFPNYSSELNVNALELDDSALYLCASRLAGGNEQFFGPGTRLTVL.

V usage is TRBV5-5 and J usage is TRBJ2-7; 10 nucleotides match TRBD1. CDR1 and CDR2 from the germline V gene are SGHKS and YYEKEE (reference sequence). Losses at the gene ends were 0 bases for V and 3 bases for J; bases not matched to a gene: 6. The CDR3 is made up of 16 amino acids. The CDR3 sequence is CASSLGAGQGNYEQYF. CDR3 DNA: TGTGCCAGCAGCTTGGGAGCGGGACAGGGGAACTACGAGCAGTACTTC.

The chain has TRBV5-1 and TRBJ2-4; a weak D match, TRBD2 (6 bases). The germline V and J ends were trimmed by 3 bases and 1 base, with 14 bases remaining between them. CDR1 is SGHRS, CDR2 YFSETQ, per germline. The CDR3 has 16 amino acids. This chain's CDR3 is CASSSGLSLAKNIQYF. The CDR3 region has the DNA TGCGCCAGCAGCTCCGGACTATCTCTTGCCAAAAACATTCAGTACTTC.

This chain uses TRBV13 with TRBJ2-2; TRBD2 is a possible D gene (6 bases). The CDR3 consists of 16 residues. V shed 6 bases and J shed 4 bases, with 18 bases lying between them. Looked up from germline, CDR1 is PRHDT and CDR2 is FYEKMQ (reference sequence). The CDR3 nucleotides read TGTGCCAGCAGAAAGGGAAAACTGGGAGGCACCGGGGAGCTGTTTTTT. Amino acid sequence: CASRKGKLGGTGELFF.

The chain employs TRBV23-1 and TRBJ2-1; TRBD2 matches 12 bases. TRBV23-1 is assigned to the ORF class and has an uncertain function. V lost 6 bases and J lost 5; bases outside the gene matches: 5. This CDR3 comprises 15 residues. The CDR3 here is CASRLAGGPDNEQFF. In DNA, the CDR3 is TGCGCCAGCAGACTAGCGGGGGGCCCTGACAATGAGCAGTTCTTC.

This chain joins TRBV4-3 and TRBJ2-2; maybe TRBD2 (5 bases). In germline, CDR1 is LGHNA, CDR2 YSLEER. The V end lost 3 bases, the J end lost 1 base, and 15 bases lay between the germline ends. This CDR3 comprises 17 residues. As DNA, the CDR3 is TGCGCCAGCAGCCATCTCGCGGGTCGGGGGAACACCGGGGAGCTGTTTTTT. Translation: CASSHLAGRGNTGELFF.

This clone turned up a few times. This sequence joins TRBV9 and TRBJ2-7, with TRBD2 matching over 7 bases. The CDR3 has 16 amino acids. Germline trimming cut 0 bases from V and 2 bases from J; bases unmatched to any gene: 8. Germline CDR1 SGDLS, CDR2 YYNGEE. CDR3 sequence (DNA): TGTGCCAGCAGCGTAGCTACCAGCGGGGTGGCCTACGAGCAGTACTTC. Encoded protein: CASSVATSGVAYEQYF.

The chain employs TRBV10-3 and TRBJ2-7, with 9 bases lining up with TRBD1. The CDR3 is made up of 15 amino acids. CDR1 is ENHRY, CDR2 SYGVKD, per germline. J lost 5 bases, V lost 6 bases, and 11 bases had no gene match. CDR3 DNA: TGTGCCATCAGAGGGGGGACGGGACAGGGTAACGAGCAGTACTTC. This codes for CAIRGGTGQGNEQYF.

The CDR3, as DNA: TGTGCCATCAGTGGGACTAGCGGGGACCGCTCCTACGAGCAGTACTTC. Amino acids: CAISGTSGDRSYEQYF. The chain links TRBV10-3 to TRBJ2-7, with TRBD2 identical over 12 bases. The CDR3 runs to 16 residues. The germline V gene encodes CDR1 ENHRY and CDR2 SYGVKD. J gave up 0 bases and V 4 bases, and 4 bases lay outside the gene matches.

The V call is TRBV7-9, the J call TRBJ2-7, with 7 nucleotides matching TRBD2. The ends lost 5 bases at V and 2 bases at J; junction bases unmatched: 9. Germline CDR1 and CDR2: SEHNR and FQNEAQ (reference sequence). The CDR3 sequence is 15 residues long. Here the CDR3 reads CASSPPGGSPYEQYF. CDR3 nucleotides: TGTGCCAGCAGCCCCCCCGGGGGGTCCCCCTACGAGCAGTACTTC.

The V call is TRBV19, the J call TRBJ1-5; D remains ambiguous. V lost 7 bases, J lost 2 bases, and 18 bases lay in between. This CDR3 has 16 residues. Germline V gives CDR1 LNHDA, CDR2 SQIVND (reference sequence). CDR3 in amino acids: CASTLNGGRGNQPQHF. The CDR3 DNA is TGTGCCAGTACCTTAAACGGAGGTCGGGGCAATCAGCCCCAGCATTTT.

In its sample, this clone was seen a few times. V gene TRBV18 combines with J gene TRBJ2-1; 9 bases line up with TRBD2. The CDR3 runs 16 residues. Germline V gives CDR1 KGHSH, CDR2 LQKENI. V gave up 6 bases and J gave up 9 bases; unmatched junction bases: 15. This chain's CDR3 is CASSPPLAGRLGEQFF. CDR3 nucleotide sequence: TGTGCCAGCTCTCCCCCCCTAGCGGGGCGCTTAGGTGAGCAGTTCTTC.

The chain couples TRBV4-3 to TRBJ2-3; 8 bases agree with TRBD2. The CDR3 runs 17 residues. J gave up 5 bases and V 1 base, and 11 bases lay outside the gene matches. Germline V gene lookup returns CDR1 LGHNA and CDR2 YSLEER. CDR3 sequence reads: CASSQGSTSGGLDTQYF. CDR3 in DNA: TGCGCCAGCAGCCAAGGGTCTACGTCGGGGGGGTTAGATACGCAGTATTTT.

CDR3 sequence (DNA): TGTGCCAGCAGCTTGAGCGGGGGGGCCCACGAGCAGTACTTC. Translating it yields CASSLSGGAHEQYF. This chain uses TRBV5-6 with TRBJ2-7; TRBD2 matches at 10 bases. The CDR3 is made up of 14 amino acids. The germline V gene encodes CDR1 SGHDT and CDR2 YYEEEE. V lost 1 base and J lost 5; bases outside the gene matches: 3.

This clone was counted only a few times. This chain joins TRBV7-2 and TRBJ1-1; a possible D gene is TRBD1 (6 bases). Trimming stripped 0 bases from V and 4 bases from J, with 15 bases between. The length of the CDR3 is 16 residues. Per germline, CDR1 SGHTA and CDR2 FQGNSA. The CDR3 here is CASSLASGGSGTEAFF. The CDR3, as DNA: TGTGCCAGCAGCTTAGCCTCGGGGGGCTCGGGCACTGAAGCTTTCTTT.

The chain uses TRBV19 and TRBJ1-5; no clear D. The germline V gene has CDR1 LNHDA and CDR2 SQIVND (reference sequence). V gave up 5 bases and J gave up 11 bases, with 22 bases separating them. The CDR3 runs to 15 residues. The CDR3 nucleotides are TGTGCCAGTAGTTTCCGCCCTGGAGAAGCCATCTCCCAGCATTTT. Its protein product is CASSFRPGEAISQHF.

This clone came up once. The V call is TRBV6-1, the J call TRBJ1-6; 12 bases are a match to TRBD1. The V gene end was trimmed by 8 bases and the J gene end by 2 bases; junction bases not matched to a gene: 1. CDR3 length: 15 residues. Germline CDR1 is MNHNS and CDR2 is SASEGT. CDR3 region: CASGTGGTYNSPLHF. CDR3 sequence (DNA): TGTGCCAGCGGGACAGGGGGCACCTATAATTCACCCCTCCACTTT.

This chain uses TRBV5-4 with TRBJ1-6, with TRBD1 matching 8 bases. With V trimmed by 0 bases and J by 9 bases, 8 bases remained unmatched. This CDR3 comprises 16 residues. From germline, CDR1 is SGHNT and CDR2 YYREEE (reference sequence). The CDR3 nucleotides read TGTGCCAGCAGCTTGGGGCAGGGGGCGGTTAGTTCACCCCTCCACTTT. Its translation: CASSLGQGAVSSPLHF.

This chain connects TRBV4-3 to TRBJ1-2, with a possible D match to TRBD1 (5 bases). V was clipped by 4 bases and J by 8 bases, with 17 bases between them. Germline CDR1 reads LGHNA; CDR2 reads YSLEER. The CDR3 totals 14 residues. The CDR3 loop is CASSPDTTPRGYTF. Written as DNA, the CDR3 is TGCGCCAGCAGCCCGGACACTACCCCCCGCGGCTACACCTTC.

The chain combines TRBV6-1 with TRBJ2-1; tentative D call: TRBD1 (6 bases). The CDR3 loop spans 13 amino acids. Germline V gene data show CDR1 as MNHNS and CDR2 as SASEGT. The ends were cut back, 4 bases at V and 14 bases at J, with 18 bases in the middle. CDR3 sequence: CASSGSGQSREFF. For the CDR3, the DNA is TGTGCCAGCAGTGGCAGCGGACAGTCAAGGGAGTTCTTC.